These 26 T cell receptor beta chains originate from one sample sequenced in a study of blood T cell repertoires in COVID-19. Clones were read by immunoSEQ multiplex PCR, and TCRdb kept only the in-frame ones, dropping some. Among more than 200,000 clones listed, over 80% were seen once. Sequenced input: peripheral blood. The receptors derive from a man aged 40-49 years with acute or convalescent COVID-19.

The chain joins TRBV9 to TRBJ1-2, with D unresolved. Between the trimmed V and J ends, which lost 0 bases and 2 bases, there was a span of 8 bases. Germline lookup yields CDR1 SGDLS and CDR2 YYNGEE. The CDR3 is made up of 14 amino acids. CDR3 coding DNA: TGTGCCAGCAGCGTAGAGTCCCAGAACTATGGCTACACCTTC. Translating gives CASSVESQNYGYTF. The whole variable domain, filled in from reference TRBV9 and TRBJ1-2, reads DSGVTQTPKHLITATGQRVTLRCSPRSGDLSVYWYQQSLDQGLQFLIQYYNGEERAKGNILERFSAQQFPDLHSELNLSSLELGDSALYFCASSVESQNYGYTFGSGTRLTVV.

The chain recombines TRBV5-1 with TRBJ1-2, with 10 positions matching TRBD1. The germline V gene encodes CDR1 SGHRS and CDR2 YFSETQ. The J segment lost 5 bases and the V segment lost 2 bases, leaving 6 bases of the junction unmatched. The CDR3 length is 15 residues. This CDR3 is CASSFGTGASYGYTF. CDR3 DNA sequence: TGCGCCAGCAGCTTCGGGACAGGGGCCTCTTATGGCTACACCTTC.

V and J are TRBV7-6 and TRBJ1-6; D not resolved. This CDR3 spans 15 amino acids. The ends were cut back, 1 base at V and 9 bases at J, with 13 bases in the middle. Germline assignment: CDR1 SGHVS and CDR2 FNYEAQ. The CDR3 coding sequence is TGTGCCAGCAGCTTAGGCGGCGATCTGGCTTCACCCCTCCACTTT. Its protein is CASSLGGDLASPLHF.

V usage is TRBV7-9 and J usage is TRBJ1-2; D call uncertain. CDR3 length equals 14 residues. V was clipped by 3 bases and J by 5 bases, with 13 bases between them. Germline CDR1 SEHNR, CDR2 FQNEAQ (reference sequence). The CDR3 DNA reads as TGTGCCAGCAGCTTCCCGACCAGCGGGTATGGCTACACCTTC. Residues: CASSFPTSGYGYTF.

The rearrangement joins TRBV5-4 to TRBJ2-3; maybe TRBD2 (6 bases). Between the trimmed V and J ends, which lost 0 bases and 9 bases, there was a span of 14 bases. Germline values: CDR1 SGHNT, CDR2 YYREEE (reference sequence). CDR3 length: 14 amino acids. CDR3: CASSLAGSAGTQYF. CDR3 DNA sequence: TGTGCCAGCAGCTTGGCGGGGTCCGCGGGGACGCAGTATTTT.

This sequence joins TRBV5-4 and TRBJ2-1; D perhaps matches TRBD1 (5 bases). Trimming took 1 base from V and 9 from J, leaving 14 bases between them. In germline, CDR1 is SGHNT, CDR2 YYREEE (reference sequence). The CDR3 runs 14 residues. CDR3 amino acids: CASSLYPGKGEQFF. Here the CDR3 DNA reads TGTGCCAGCAGCTTGTATCCAGGGAAGGGTGAGCAGTTCTTC.

The chain combines TRBV7-2 with TRBJ2-5; perhaps TRBD2 as D (5 bases). V lost 7 bases and J 2 bases, leaving 17 bases between the germline ends. The CDR3 is made up of 15 amino acids. Germline values: CDR1 SGHTA, CDR2 FQGNSA. The CDR3 DNA reads as TGTGCCAGCACCCCTCGGGGTCCAACTCAAGAGACCCAGTACTTC. Translated: CASTPRGPTQETQYF.

The chain joins TRBV18 to TRBJ1-6; no reliable D call. Trimming stripped 2 bases from V and 0 bases from J, with 11 bases between. CDR1 KGHSH and CDR2 LQKENI come from the germline V gene. This CDR3 has 17 residues. Written as DNA, the CDR3 is TGTGCCAGCTCACCAGCCCCGCCGAGCTCCTATAATTCACCCCTCCACTTT. Translating it yields CASSPAPPSSYNSPLHF.

The CDR3 DNA is TGCAGAACAGAAGGGGGACCCTATGGCTACACCTTC. Its protein is CRTEGGPYGYTF. The rearrangement joins TRBV29-1 to TRBJ1-2, with D possibly being TRBD1 (6 bases). The CDR3 loop spans 12 amino acids. Germline V lookup: CDR1 SQVTM, CDR2 ANQGSEA.

This chain joins TRBV7-6 and TRBJ2-4; 7 bases are a match to TRBD2. The CDR3 is 16 residues long. Germline V CDR1 and CDR2: SGHVS, FNYEAQ. J was trimmed by 7 bases and V by 1 base; bases with no gene match: 10. DNA for the CDR3: TGTGCCAGCAGCTTAGGGGGGGGAGGGCCAAGGAACATTCAGTACTTC. This codes for CASSLGGGGPRNIQYF.

This chain joins TRBV27 and TRBJ2-7; D gene unclear. Trimming left V 5 bases short and J 4 bases short, with 18 bases between. The germline CDR1 and CDR2 sequences are MNHEY and SMNVEV (reference sequence). The CDR3 sequence is 15 residues long. The CDR3 is CASSPNPGFPYEQYF. CDR3 sequence (DNA): TGTGCCAGCAGTCCCAACCCAGGATTTCCGTACGAGCAGTACTTC.

This clone was found a few times. The chain joins TRBV4-1 to TRBJ1-5; 9 bases are shared with TRBD1. Trimming took 5 bases from V and 7 from J; bases not matched to a gene: 3. From germline, CDR1 is MGHRA and CDR2 YSYEKL. CDR3 size: 13 residues. The CDR3 here is CASSLGQGQPQHF. The CDR3 region has the DNA TGCGCCAGCAGCTTGGGACAGGGACAGCCCCAGCATTTT.

This clone was detected once. The rearrangement joins TRBV29-1 to TRBJ1-3; D remains unclear. The CDR3 extends over 12 amino acids. Germline lookup yields CDR1 SQVTM and CDR2 ANQGSEA. V lost 4 bases, J lost 2 bases, and 6 bases lay in between. This CDR3 reads CSVVVAGNTIYF. The CDR3 region has the DNA TGCAGCGTTGTGGTAGCTGGAAACACCATATATTTT. The variable domain in full, with the rest retrieved from reference TRBV29-1 and TRBJ1-3, is SAVISQKPSRDICQRGTSLTIQCQVDSQVTMMFWYRQQPGQSLTLIATANQGSEATYESGFVIDKFPISRPNLTFSTLTVSNMSPEDSSIYLCSVVVAGNTIYFGEGSWLTVV.

CDR3 in amino acids: CASSLNLALTDTQYF. CDR3 bases: TGTGCCAGCAGTTTAAATCTAGCCCTCACAGATACGCAGTATTTT. The genes are TRBV27 and TRBJ2-3, with D possibly being TRBD2 (5 bases). Germline lookup yields CDR1 MNHEY and CDR2 SMNVEV (reference sequence). This CDR3 has 15 amino acids. Trimming removed 2 bases from V and 2 bases from J, with 11 bases in between.

A few counts support this clone. The gene calls are TRBV5-4 and TRBJ2-7; 10 nucleotides line up with TRBD1. V trimming: 4 bases; J trimming: 4 bases; junction bases outside the gene matches: 8. This CDR3 is built from 15 residues. Germline values: CDR1 SGHNT, CDR2 YYREEE (reference sequence). In nucleotides, the CDR3 is TGTGCCAGCAGCAAGGGACAGGGGATCATATACGAGCAGTACTTC. It yields the protein CASSKGQGIIYEQYF.

V is TRBV4-1 and J is TRBJ1-2, with D possibly matching TRBD1 (6 bases). CDR3 length: 14 residues. The germline CDR1 and CDR2 sequences are MGHRA and YSYEKL. Deletions cut 0 bases from V and 4 bases from J, with 9 bases between. The DNA for the CDR3 is TGCGCCAGCAGCCAAGATAGGACAGTCTATGGCTACACCTTC. Protein: CASSQDRTVYGYTF.

The rearrangement uses TRBV19 and TRBJ2-2, with 10 nucleotides matching TRBD2. The V and J ends lost 3 bases and 7 bases, in that order; junction bases with no gene match: 11. The germline V gene encodes CDR1 LNHDA and CDR2 SQIVND (reference sequence). This CDR3 is built from 17 residues. The CDR3 here is CASSIGRASGSSGELFF. The CDR3 DNA follows: TGTGCCAGTAGTATTGGCAGGGCTAGCGGGAGTAGCGGGGAGCTGTTTTTT.

CDR3 region: CASSYYGKESQETQYF. As DNA, the CDR3 is TGTGCCAGCAGCTACTACGGCAAGGAGAGTCAAGAGACCCAGTACTTC. The rearrangement uses TRBV21-1 and TRBJ2-5; the DNA was not used to check the table's D call, TRBD2. TRBV21-1 is tagged as a pseudogene. CDR3 length: 16 amino acids.

The chain carries TRBV3-1 (or the pseudogene TRBV3-2) and TRBJ2-3; 7 nucleotides align to TRBD1. J gave up 0 bases and V 2 bases, and 8 bases lay outside the gene matches. Germline-derived CDR1 and CDR2 are LGHDT and YNNKEL (reference sequence). This CDR3 has 17 residues. As DNA, the CDR3 is TGTGCCAGCAGCCAAAGACCCGGGACAGCTAGCACAGATACGCAGTATTTT. Its protein product is CASSQRPGTASTDTQYF.

About this clone: Other nucleotide sequences in the sample specify the same CDR3. The chain has TRBV20-1 and TRBJ1-2; unclear D gene. The CDR3 length is 13 residues. V was clipped by 3 bases and J by 8 bases, with 16 bases between them. CDR1 is DFQATT and CDR2 is SNEGSKA in the germline V gene (reference sequence). The CDR3 nucleotides are TGCAGTGCTAGTCCCCGGGGAGTGCGCGGCTACACCTTC. It encodes CSASPRGVRGYTF.

This chain connects TRBV5-1 to TRBJ2-1; possibly TRBD2 for D (5 bases). Trimming took 3 bases from V and 3 from J, leaving 10 bases between them. Germline V gene data show CDR1 as SGHRS and CDR2 as YFSETQ. This CDR3 region has 14 residues. The CDR3 loop is CASSWSGDYNEQFF. CDR3 coding DNA: TGCGCCAGCAGCTGGTCCGGGGACTACAATGAGCAGTTCTTC. Combining the CDR3 with reference TRBV5-1 and TRBJ2-1 gives the whole variable domain KAGVTQTPRYLIKTRGQQVTLSCSPISGHRSVSWYQQTPGQGLQFLFEYFSETQRNKGNFPGRFSGRQFSNSRSEMNVSTLELGDSALYLCASSWSGDYNEQFFGPGTRLTVL.

This rearrangement joins TRBV7-9 to TRBJ2-1; TRBD2 aligns across 8 bases. V trimming: 9 bases; J trimming: 2 bases; junction bases outside the gene matches: 6. The CDR3 extends over 14 amino acids. Germline V gene sequence: CDR1 SEHNR, CDR2 FQNEAQ (reference sequence). CDR3 protein: CASSGGGTYNEQFF. CDR3 sequence (DNA): TGTGCCAGTTCGGGAGGGGGGACCTACAATGAGCAGTTCTTC.

This clone appeared once. The chain recombines TRBV19 with TRBJ1-1; 9 nucleotides match TRBD1. The CDR3 is 14 residues long. With V trimmed by 6 bases and J by 1 base, 3 bases remained unmatched. Per germline, CDR1 LNHDA and CDR2 SQIVND (reference sequence). CDR3 DNA sequence: TGTGCCAGTAGAGGACAGGGGTCGAACACTGAAGCTTTCTTT. Translation gives CASRGQGSNTEAFF.

The DNA of the CDR3 is TGTGCCAGCAGCTCCCCGGGACTCTACAATGAGCAGTTCTTC. Translating it yields CASSSPGLYNEQFF. The chain employs TRBV7-9 and TRBJ2-1; D is possibly TRBD2 (6 bases). CDR3 size: 14 residues. V lost 4 bases and J lost 3, with 10 bases in between. Germline V gene sequence: CDR1 SEHNR, CDR2 FQNEAQ (reference sequence).

The chain recombines TRBV30 with TRBJ1-1; TRBD1 is a possible D gene (6 bases). The V gene lost 5 bases and the J gene lost 5 bases, with 15 bases spanning the gap. This CDR3 region has 13 residues. From germline, CDR1 is GTSNPN and CDR2 SVGIG (reference sequence). DNA for the CDR3: TGTGCCTGGGGGGGCGAGGGGGATACTGAAGCTTTCTTT. It specifies CAWGGEGDTEAFF.

This clone was detected once. CDR3 residues: CASSMAGAESPLHF. CDR3 DNA: TGTGCCAGTAGTATGGCAGGGGCGGAATCACCCCTCCACTTT. V gene TRBV19 combines with J gene TRBJ1-6, with D possibly matching TRBD1 (6 bases). Germline V gene data show CDR1 as LNHDA and CDR2 as SQIVND (reference sequence). This CDR3 is built from 14 residues. The V gene lost 3 bases and the J gene lost 10 bases, with 13 bases spanning the gap.